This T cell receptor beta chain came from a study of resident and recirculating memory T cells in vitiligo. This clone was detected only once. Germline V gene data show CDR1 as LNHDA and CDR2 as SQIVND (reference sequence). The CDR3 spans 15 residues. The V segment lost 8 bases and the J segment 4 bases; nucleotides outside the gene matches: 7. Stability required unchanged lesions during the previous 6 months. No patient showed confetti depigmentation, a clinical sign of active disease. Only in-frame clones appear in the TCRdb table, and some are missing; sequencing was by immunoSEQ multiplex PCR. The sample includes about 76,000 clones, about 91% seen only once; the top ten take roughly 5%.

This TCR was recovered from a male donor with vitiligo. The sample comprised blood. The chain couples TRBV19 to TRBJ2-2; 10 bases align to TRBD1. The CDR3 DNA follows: TGTGCCAGTCAGGACAGGGGGGTGTCCACCGGGGAGCTGTTTTTT. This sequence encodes CASQDRGVSTGELFF. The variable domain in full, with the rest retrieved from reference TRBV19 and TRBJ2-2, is DGGITQSPKYLFRKEGQNVTLSCEQNLNHDAMYWYRQDPGQGLRLIYYSQIVNDFQKGDIAEGYSVSREKKESFPLTVTSAQKNPTAFYLCASQDRGVSTGELFFGEGSRLTVL.